A single sample is the source of the 19 T cell receptor beta chains below, sequenced in a study of response to subunit inactivated influenza vaccine. TCRdb re-called the RT-PCR reads with MiXCR, one entry per CDR3 protein. The sample holds 490,000 or so distinct CDR3 sequences, less than 8% seen once. The sample was PBMCs from blood, taken roughly 24 months after vaccination. These receptor sequences come from a man between 50 and 69 years old who received an inactivated influenza vaccine.

V is TRBV29-1 and J is TRBJ2-2; D not resolved. V was trimmed by 3 bases and J by 3 bases, leaving 8 bases between them. There are 13 residues in the CDR3. The germline V gene encodes CDR1 SQVTM and CDR2 ANQGSEA. CDR3 in DNA: TGCAGCGTTGATTCTTGGGACACCGGGGAGCTGTTTTTT. It is translated as CSVDSWDTGELFF.

This clonotype was recorded at least ten times. V and J are TRBV7-8 and TRBJ1-1; 7 bases line up with TRBD1. This CDR3 region has 18 residues. The germline gives CDR1 SGHVS, CDR2 FQNEAQ. Losses at the gene ends were 1 base for V and 0 bases for J; bases not matched to a gene: 11. The CDR3 is CASSLEQGIIPLNTEAFF. The DNA of the CDR3 is TGTGCCAGCAGCTTAGAACAGGGGATCATTCCGCTGAACACTGAAGCTTTCTTT.

This clonotype was counted many times. The chain's CDR3 is CSVEGQQNNEQFF. The CDR3, as DNA: TGCAGCGTTGAAGGCCAACAGAACAATGAGCAGTTCTTC. The chain links TRBV29-1 to TRBJ2-1; D unresolved. Germline V gene sequence: CDR1 SQVTM, CDR2 ANQGSEA. The CDR3 is 13 residues long. V was cut by 1 base and J by 5 bases, with 9 bases left in between.

The chain is built from TRBV7-2 and TRBJ2-1; D gene ambiguous. The germline CDR1 and CDR2 sequences are SGHTA and FQGNSA. The CDR3 runs 14 residues. Between the trimmed V and J ends, which lost 2 bases and 6 bases, there was a span of 11 bases. CDR3 region: CASSLWRSPNEQFF. In nucleotides, the CDR3 is TGTGCCAGCAGCTTATGGCGATCCCCCAATGAGCAGTTCTTC. Complete variable domain (other parts from reference TRBV7-2 and TRBJ2-1): GAGVSQSPSNKVTEKGKDVELRCDPISGHTALYWYRQSLGQGLEFLIYFQGNSAPDKSGLPSDRFSAERTGGSVSTLTIQRTQQEDSAVYLCASSLWRSPNEQFFGPGTRLTVL.

This clonotype was counted at least ten times. This chain connects TRBV6-1 to TRBJ2-5; 8 bases agree with TRBD2. The CDR3 length is 15 residues. V lost 6 bases, J lost 0 bases, and 6 bases stayed unmatched. Germline V gene data show CDR1 as MNHNS and CDR2 as SASEGT. CDR3: CASSSDSGNQETQYF. The CDR3 DNA reads TGTGCCAGCAGCTCCGATAGCGGGAACCAAGAGACCCAGTACTTC.

The table lists this clonotype with a few counts. The CDR3 DNA sequence: TGTGCCAGCAGCTTAGACAGGGCGGCGGGGCAGCCCCAGCATTTT. Its protein product is CASSLDRAAGQPQHF. The rearrangement uses TRBV7-6 and TRBJ1-5; possible D gene TRBD1, 6 bases. Germline assignment: CDR1 SGHVS and CDR2 FNYEAQ. Trimming took 1 base from V and 7 from J, leaving 14 bases between them. The CDR3 is 15 amino acids.

A note on this clonotype: An end of the junction does not agree with germline; a read error may underlie this. This chain joins TRBV20-1 and TRBJ2-3; no firm D call. Germline CDR1 is DFQATT and CDR2 is SNEGSKA (reference sequence). This CDR3 is 16 amino acids long. CDR3 coding DNA: TGCTGTGCTAGAAGGGTAGTAGTAAGGGCAGCAGATACGCAGTATTTT. Translation gives CCARRVVVRAADTQYF.

The chain combines TRBV19 with TRBJ2-1; the match to TRBD2 covers 11 bases. The CDR3 loop spans 16 amino acids. Germline CDR1 reads LNHDA; CDR2 reads SQIVND (reference sequence). The V segment lost 4 bases and the J segment 3 bases; nucleotides outside the gene matches: 5. CDR3 sequence reads: CASSRTSGSGYNEQFF. The CDR3 nucleotides are TGTGCCAGTAGTAGAACTAGCGGGAGCGGCTACAATGAGCAGTTCTTC.

The chain carries TRBV6-2 or TRBV6-3 and TRBJ2-1; weak D call: TRBD1 (5 bases). Trimming shortened V by 2 bases and J by 0 bases, and 17 bases separated the two germline ends. This CDR3 contains 18 residues. Per the germline V gene, CDR1 is MNHEY and CDR2 is SVGEGT. DNA for the CDR3: TGTGCCAGCAGTTACCCTAAAGGGGATCATAGCTCCTACAATGAGCAGTTCTTC. Protein product: CASSYPKGDHSSYNEQFF.

Only a few counts were recorded for this clonotype. This chain connects TRBV6-2 or TRBV6-3 to TRBJ2-7, with 10 positions matching TRBD2. V shed 4 bases and J 1 base; nucleotides not matched to a gene: 10. This CDR3 is 17 amino acids long. Germline V CDR1 and CDR2: MNHEY, SVGEGT. The CDR3: CASSFPTSGRISYEQYF. The CDR3 bases are TGTGCCAGCAGTTTTCCGACTAGCGGGCGAATTTCCTACGAGCAGTACTTC.

The genes are TRBV20-1 and TRBJ2-5, with D perhaps matching TRBD2 (6 bases). CDR1 is DFQATT and CDR2 is SNEGSKA in the germline V gene (reference sequence). V lost 0 bases and J 2 bases, leaving 13 bases between the germline ends. The CDR3 covers 15 residues. The chain's CDR3 is CSARDWGGQQETQYF. Here the CDR3 DNA reads TGCAGTGCTAGAGATTGGGGAGGACAACAAGAGACCCAGTACTTC.

This clonotype showed up just a few times. Here the CDR3 DNA reads TGTGCCAGCAGTTACGCGGGAGGCGAGCAGTACTTC. Its protein product is CASSYAGGEQYF. J is TRBJ2-7 and V is TRBV6-5, with 8 positions matching TRBD2. This CDR3 is 12 amino acids long. Trimming at V came to 2 bases and at J to 6 bases, leaving 0 bases not matched to a gene. CDR1 and CDR2 (germline): MNHEY, SVGAGI.

This clonotype was recorded a few times. DNA for the CDR3: TGTGCCAGCAGCCAAAGGGACAGGGGTAATGAAAAACTGTTTTTT. This sequence encodes CASSQRDRGNEKLFF. J is TRBJ1-4 and V is TRBV4-2; 10 bases line up with TRBD1. Trimming took 2 bases from V and 4 from J; bases not matched to a gene: 1. This CDR3 spans 15 amino acids. Per germline, CDR1 LGHNA and CDR2 YNFKEQ.

This clonotype has at least ten counts. V and J are TRBV7-9 and TRBJ1-2, with D uncertain. The CDR3 runs 14 residues. Germline CDR1 is SEHNR and CDR2 is FQNEAQ (reference sequence). Deletions cut 5 bases from V and 8 bases from J, with 18 bases between. This CDR3 is CASSVSRFPRGYTF. The CDR3 DNA reads as TGTGCCAGCAGCGTATCTAGGTTCCCGCGGGGCTACACCTTC.

This clonotype has only a few counts. V and J are TRBV19 and TRBJ2-7; D unresolved. V was pared by 6 bases and J by 4 bases, with 13 bases between. The CDR3 runs to 13 residues. Germline lookup yields CDR1 LNHDA and CDR2 SQIVND (reference sequence). CDR3 sequence: CASRPAEVYEQYF. The CDR3 region has the DNA TGTGCCAGTAGACCGGCGGAAGTTTACGAGCAGTACTTC.

This clonotype was observed a handful of times. The chain joins TRBV28 to TRBJ2-5; tentatively, D is TRBD1 or TRBD2 (6 bases each). V was shortened by 8 bases and J by 2 bases, with 15 bases between the two germline ends. This CDR3 comprises 14 residues. Germline values: CDR1 MDHEN, CDR2 SYDVKM. The CDR3: CASVGGGTQETQYF. Written as DNA, the CDR3 is TGTGCCAGCGTTGGAGGGGGAACGCAAGAGACCCAGTACTTC.

This chain uses TRBV7-9 with TRBJ1-4; unclear D gene. V was trimmed by 0 bases and J by 13 bases, leaving 12 bases between them. Germline values: CDR1 SEHNR, CDR2 FQNEAQ (reference sequence). This CDR3 has 13 residues. CDR3 sequence: CASSLAAVGVLFF. The CDR3 DNA sequence: TGTGCCAGCAGCTTAGCTGCGGTTGGTGTACTGTTTTTT.

This chain uses TRBV4-1 with TRBJ2-4; TRBD1 agrees at 7 bases. Trimming took 0 bases from V and 5 from J; bases not matched to a gene: 10. The CDR3 is 17 amino acids. Germline values: CDR1 MGHRA, CDR2 YSYEKL. CDR3 amino acids: CASSQDLGQPRQNIQYF. CDR3 in DNA: TGCGCCAGCAGCCAAGATCTGGGACAGCCACGTCAAAACATTCAGTACTTC.

This chain connects TRBV3-1 to TRBJ2-1, with a weak D call TRBD1 (5 bases). Germline CDR1 reads LGHDT; CDR2 reads YNNKEL (reference sequence). Trimming pared 0 bases from V and 5 bases from J, leaving 8 bases between. This CDR3 is built from 14 residues. Here the CDR3 reads CASSQDPGNNEQFF. The CDR3 DNA reads TGTGCCAGCAGCCAAGACCCAGGGAACAATGAGCAGTTCTTC.